The source of this TCR beta chain is a study of Graves' ophthalmopathy and Graves' hyperthyroidism. Transcripts of RNA were the source for amplifying TCR beta CDR3 regions. Amplification began with first-round RT-PCR using HTBI primers, then second-round multiplex PCR was performed. One entry per CDR3 protein, called by TCRdb with MiXCR from the multiplex PCR reads. This sample yields hundreds of thousands of distinct CDR3 sequences, of which 40% are seen a single time; 44% belongs to the top ten. V dropped 3 bases and J dropped 2 bases, with 10 bases sitting between them. Germline values: CDR1 SNHLY, CDR2 FYNNEI. The CDR3 is 14 residues long. Study conclusions and caveats: As the model predicted ophthalmopathy progression, it achieved a sensitivity of 70% to 71% and a specificity of more than 72%. Detection in blood was also observed for most expanded thyroid clonotypes above 0.001 frequency.

At least ten counts were recorded for this clonotype. What it recognizes is unknown. The chain has TRBV2 and TRBJ2-5; the D gene is possibly TRBD1 (5 bases). Sequenced material: peripheral blood. The clonotype comes from an adult man with Graves' ophthalmopathy. The CDR3 protein is CASSDRTRQETQYF. In DNA form, the CDR3 reads TGTGCCAGCAGTGACAGGACACGACAAGAGACCCAGTACTTC.